These 16 T cell receptor beta chains share one sample of origin, sequenced in a study of blood T cell repertoires in COVID-19. Data came from immunoSEQ multiplex PCR; TCRdb stores just in-frame clones and leaves some out. Among about 120,000 clones listed, around three quarters were seen once. The material sequenced was peripheral blood. Receptor source: a woman in her sixties or seventies with acute or convalescent COVID-19.

The chain carries TRBV27 and TRBJ2-1; D possibly corresponds to TRBD2 (6 bases). The CDR3 is 17 amino acids. From germline, CDR1 is MNHEY and CDR2 SMNVEV (reference sequence). The V end lost 5 bases, the J end lost 4 bases, and 21 bases lay between the germline ends. The CDR3 is CASSNMASARGYNEQFF. DNA of the CDR3: TGTGCCAGCAGTAATATGGCAAGCGCCCGGGGGTACAATGAGCAGTTCTTC.

The chain joins TRBV9 to TRBJ1-1; 11 bases agree with TRBD1. Germline loops: CDR1 SGDLS, CDR2 YYNGEE. The CDR3 is 15 residues long. The ends lost 3 bases at V and 11 bases at J; junction bases unmatched: 12. In DNA, the CDR3 is TGTGCCAGCAGCGGGTATCGGACAGGGGGCCTTGGGGCTTTCTTT. Amino acids: CASSGYRTGGLGAFF.

This chain connects TRBV18 to TRBJ1-2; D gene uncertain. The CDR3 length is 17 residues. Germline V CDR1 and CDR2: KGHSH, LQKENI. The ends were cut back, 1 base at V and 0 bases at J, with 15 bases in the middle. The CDR3 nucleotides are TGTGCCAGCTCACCACAAGTGCCCCGGAGGCCTAACTATGGCTACACCTTC. This translates into CASSPQVPRRPNYGYTF.

This sequence joins TRBV2 and TRBJ2-3; no definite D call. This CDR3 comprises 11 residues. The germline V gene has CDR1 SNHLY and CDR2 FYNNEI. The germline V and J ends were trimmed by 7 bases and 4 bases, with 6 bases remaining between them. CDR3 nucleotide sequence: TGTGCCAGCACACGGGCAGATACGCAGTATTTT. Residues: CASTRADTQYF.

The gene calls are TRBV3-1 (or the pseudogene TRBV3-2) and TRBJ1-6; D may be TRBD1 (5 bases). The CDR3 extends over 14 amino acids. In germline, CDR1 is LGHDT, CDR2 YNNKEL (reference sequence). The germline V and J ends were trimmed by 3 bases and 8 bases, with 11 bases remaining between them. The CDR3 region is CASSHGDFYSPLHF. CDR3 sequence (DNA): TGTGCCAGCAGCCACGGGGACTTTTATTCACCCCTCCACTTT.

About this clone itself: At one boundary the junction diverges from the germline segment, which might be a read error. The rearrangement links TRBV14 to TRBJ1-6; the match to TRBD1 covers 8 bases. The CDR3 is 14 amino acids. From germline, CDR1 is SGHDN and CDR2 FVKESK. The CDR3 coding sequence is TGTGCCAGCAGACGGACAGGGTATAGTTCACCCCTCCACTTT. This gives the protein CASRRTGYSSPLHF.

Concerning this clone itself: The sample contains more than one DNA sequence encoding this CDR3. J is TRBJ1-5 and V is TRBV2, with D perhaps TRBD1 (6 bases). Germline CDR1 SNHLY, CDR2 FYNNEI. The CDR3 consists of 14 residues. The ends were cut back, 6 bases at V and 0 bases at J, with 9 bases in the middle. CDR3 loop: CASSRTDSNQPQHF. CDR3 nucleotides: TGTGCCAGCAGCCGGACAGATAGCAATCAGCCCCAGCATTTT.

V gene TRBV7-6 combines with J gene TRBJ2-5; 11 nucleotides line up with TRBD2. V shed 2 bases and J 2 bases; nucleotides not matched to a gene: 4. This CDR3 is built from 16 residues. Germline CDR1 SGHVS, CDR2 FNYEAQ. CDR3 DNA sequence: TGTGCCAGCAGCTTATCTAGCGGGGGGTTTCAAGAGACCCAGTACTTC. Its translation: CASSLSSGGFQETQYF.

The genes are TRBV19 and TRBJ2-4, with D tentatively TRBD1 (5 bases). The CDR3 extends over 15 amino acids. The V gene's germline CDR1 is LNHDA and CDR2 SQIVND (reference sequence). Trimming removed 4 bases at V and 7 bases at J, with 17 bases between. Here the CDR3 reads CASSTPGRSLNIQYF. The CDR3, as DNA: TGTGCCAGTAGTACTCCAGGGCGGTCGCTGAACATTCAGTACTTC.

DNA for the CDR3: TGTGCCAGCAGCTACCAGGTGAACACTGAAGCTTTCTTT. Its protein is CASSYQVNTEAFF. The chain couples TRBV12-3 or TRBV12-4 to TRBJ1-1, with D hard to call. CDR3 length equals 13 residues. Trimming removed 6 bases at V and 0 bases at J, with 8 bases between.

The rearrangement links TRBV4-2 to TRBJ2-7, with a weak D call TRBD2 (6 bases). In germline, CDR1 is LGHNA, CDR2 YNFKEQ. V lost 4 bases, J lost 3 bases, and 16 bases lay in between. The CDR3 runs 15 residues. In nucleotides, the CDR3 is TGTGCCAGCAGCCCGTTAGCGGAGGTAATCTACGAGCAGTACTTC. It specifies CASSPLAEVIYEQYF.

This clone has only a few counts. The rearrangement links TRBV30 to TRBJ1-5; D call uncertain. CDR1 is GTSNPN, CDR2 SVGIG, per germline (reference sequence). This CDR3 contains 12 residues. Trimming shortened V by 2 bases and J by 4 bases, and 6 bases separated the two germline ends. The CDR3 protein is CAWSLINQPQHF. CDR3 sequence (DNA): TGTGCCTGGAGTCTAATTAATCAGCCCCAGCATTTT.

J is TRBJ2-5 and V is TRBV14; a possible D gene is TRBD1 (6 bases). The germline V gene has CDR1 SGHDN and CDR2 FVKESK. The CDR3 covers 16 residues. V lost 4 bases, J lost 3 bases, and 18 bases lay in between. The CDR3 reads CASSPNRDTGEETQYF. CDR3 DNA: TGTGCCAGCAGCCCCAACCGGGACACCGGAGAAGAGACCCAGTACTTC.

The chain joins TRBV25-1 to TRBJ1-1, with no clear D. The CDR3 covers 15 residues. With 4 bases removed from V and 2 bases from J, the gap between germline ends came to 14 bases. Looked up from germline, CDR1 is MGHDK and CDR2 is SYGVNS. CDR3 sequence: CASSATHHFNTEAFF. CDR3 nucleotide sequence: TGTGCCAGCAGTGCCACCCATCACTTTAACACTGAAGCTTTCTTT.

The chain links TRBV3-1 (or the pseudogene TRBV3-2) to TRBJ1-3; tentatively, D is TRBD1 (6 bases). The CDR3 extends over 13 amino acids. Per germline, CDR1 LGHDT and CDR2 YNNKEL (reference sequence). Trimming removed 5 bases from V and 3 bases from J, with 8 bases in between. The CDR3 sequence is CASSWGLGNTIYF. The CDR3 DNA reads as TGTGCCAGCAGCTGGGGGCTTGGAAACACCATATATTTT.

This sequence joins TRBV30 and TRBJ1-1; the match to TRBD1 covers 8 bases. Germline values: CDR1 GTSNPN, CDR2 SVGIG (reference sequence). The V and J ends lost 2 bases and 1 base, in that order; junction bases with no gene match: 3. The CDR3 runs 14 residues. CDR3 in amino acids: CAWSPGTGNTEAFF. The CDR3 DNA is TGTGCCTGGAGTCCGGGGACAGGGAACACTGAAGCTTTCTTT.